This is a list of T cell receptor beta chains from one sample in a study of PD-1 blockade in classical Hodgkin lymphoma. The method was immunoSEQ multiplex PCR; TCRdb's version includes in-frame clones alone and lacks a portion of them. Altogether about 32,000 clones are present, about 88% being singletons, with the ten largest covering 0.95% to 1.5%. Specimen: CD4+ T cells from blood. The receptors come from a human donor with classical Hodgkin lymphoma. Each CDR3 is given with its conserved first and last residue. D genes are given only for firm matches. Not all rows give a size; the values are once, few, many and, for expanded clones, a class.

v_call: TRBV4-1
d_call: NA
clone_size: NA
j_call: TRBJ1-5
cdr3_aa: CASSQGTSGQPQHF
cdr3_nt: TGCGCCAGCAGCCAGGGGACCTCCGGTCAGCCCCAGCATTTT

v_call: TRBV7-9
d_call: NA
clone_size: NA
j_call: TRBJ2-1
cdr3_aa: CASSLAIPRDRSYNEQFF
cdr3_nt: TGTGCCAGCAGCTTAGCAATCCCGCGGGACCGCTCCTACAATGAGCAGTTCTTC

v_call: TRBV7-3
d_call: NA
clone_size: once
j_call: TRBJ1-4
cdr3_aa: CASSRDLLGEKLFF
cdr3_nt: TGTGCCAGCAGCCGTGACCTCCTGGGGGAAAAACTGTTTTTT

v_call: TRBV4-1
d_call: TRBD1
clone_size: NA
j_call: TRBJ1-1
cdr3_aa: CASSQDQDRGLMNTEAFF
cdr3_nt: TGCGCCAGCAGCCAAGACCAAGACAGGGGGCTGATGAACACTGAAGCTTTCTTT

v_call: TRBV6-1
d_call: NA
clone_size: NA
j_call: TRBJ2-3
cdr3_aa: CASSWDAKDTQYF
cdr3_nt: TGTGCCAGCAGTTGGGACGCCAAAGATACGCAGTATTTT

v_call: TRBV5-4
d_call: TRBD1
clone_size: NA
j_call: TRBJ2-7
cdr3_aa: CASSAGQGSYEQYF
cdr3_nt: TGTGCCAGCAGCGCGGGACAGGGCTCCTACGAGCAGTACTTC

v_call: TRBV28
d_call: NA
clone_size: NA
j_call: TRBJ2-5
cdr3_aa: CASSLSQETQYF
cdr3_nt: TGTGCCAGCAGTTTGTCCCAAGAGACCCAGTACTTC

v_call: TRBV7-3
d_call: NA
clone_size: NA
j_call: TRBJ2-2
cdr3_aa: CASSLMGPANTGELFF
cdr3_nt: TGTGCCAGCAGCTTAATGGGACCAGCGAACACCGGGGAGCTGTTTTTT

v_call: TRBV27
d_call: TRBD1
clone_size: NA
j_call: TRBJ1-3
cdr3_aa: CASSPQGVRVRNTIYF
cdr3_nt: TGTGCCAGCAGTCCCCAGGGGGTCAGGGTTCGAAACACCATATATTTT

v_call: TRBV9
d_call: NA
clone_size: NA
j_call: TRBJ1-5
cdr3_aa: CASSVGEISNQPQHF
cdr3_nt: TGTGCCAGCAGCGTAGGTGAGATTAGCAATCAGCCCCAGCATTTT

v_call: TRBV5-6
d_call: NA
clone_size: NA
j_call: TRBJ1-2
cdr3_aa: CASSFKQRSGYTF
cdr3_nt: TGTGCCAGCAGCTTCAAACAGAGGTCGGGCTACACCTTC

v_call: TRBV4-1
d_call: TRBD2
clone_size: NA
j_call: TRBJ2-3
cdr3_aa: CASSQGLIETSGRRGQYF
cdr3_nt: TGCGCCAGCAGCCAAGGGCTCATCGAGACTAGCGGTAGGAGAGGGCAGTATTTT

v_call: TRBV18
d_call: TRBD1
clone_size: NA
j_call: TRBJ2-2
cdr3_aa: CASSYDRVDTGELFF
cdr3_nt: TGTGCCAGCTCATATGACAGGGTGGATACCGGGGAGCTGTTTTTT

v_call: TRBV4-1
d_call: NA
clone_size: NA
j_call: TRBJ1-4
cdr3_aa: CASSLLGGRAPTNEKLFF
cdr3_nt: TGCGCCAGCAGCCTCCTTGGGGGCCGAGCACCAACTAATGAAAAACTGTTTTTT

v_call: TRBV9
d_call: NA
clone_size: NA
j_call: TRBJ1-2
cdr3_aa: CASSAHVTNYGYTF
cdr3_nt: TGTGCCAGCAGCGCCCATGTCACTAACTATGGCTACACCTTC

v_call: TRBV19
d_call: NA
clone_size: NA
j_call: TRBJ2-7
cdr3_aa: CASSIGWERREQYF
cdr3_nt: TGTGCCAGTAGTATCGGGTGGGAGCGACGGGAGCAGTACTTC

v_call: TRBV7-3
d_call: NA
clone_size: NA
j_call: TRBJ2-3
cdr3_aa: CASSEHGADTQYF
cdr3_nt: TGTGCCAGCAGCGAACATGGGGCGGATACGCAGTATTTT

v_call: TRBV7-3
d_call: NA
clone_size: NA
j_call: TRBJ2-5
cdr3_aa: CASSLRLEPSFGAQYF
cdr3_nt: TGTGCCAGCAGCTTAAGACTAGAGCCAAGCTTTGGGGCCCAGTACTTC

v_call: TRBV14
d_call: NA
clone_size: NA
j_call: TRBJ2-5
cdr3_aa: CASSLGNEETQYF
cdr3_nt: TGTGCCAGCAGCCTAGGGAACGAAGAGACCCAGTACTTC

v_call: TRBV27
d_call: NA
clone_size: NA
j_call: TRBJ1-3
cdr3_aa: CASSSRASGNTIYF
cdr3_nt: TGTGCCAGCAGTTCAAGAGCTTCTGGAAACACCATATATTTT

v_call: TRBV6-5
d_call: NA
clone_size: NA
j_call: TRBJ2-5
cdr3_aa: CASTHRAQETQYF
cdr3_nt: TGTGCCAGCACCCACAGGGCGCAAGAGACCCAGTACTTC

v_call: TRBV5-1
d_call: NA
clone_size: NA
j_call: TRBJ2-5
cdr3_aa: CASSFSAVQETQYF
cdr3_nt: TGCGCCAGCAGTTTTTCGGCCGTACAAGAGACCCAGTACTTC

v_call: TRBV6-1
d_call: NA
clone_size: NA
j_call: TRBJ2-1
cdr3_aa: CASSSFGALGYEQFF
cdr3_nt: TGTGCCAGCAGTTCCTTCGGGGCCCTCGGGTATGAGCAGTTCTTC

v_call: TRBV29-1
d_call: TRBD1
clone_size: once
j_call: TRBJ2-3
cdr3_aa: CSLTTGPIDTQYF
cdr3_nt: TGCAGCCTGACGACAGGGCCCATCGATACGCAGTATTTT